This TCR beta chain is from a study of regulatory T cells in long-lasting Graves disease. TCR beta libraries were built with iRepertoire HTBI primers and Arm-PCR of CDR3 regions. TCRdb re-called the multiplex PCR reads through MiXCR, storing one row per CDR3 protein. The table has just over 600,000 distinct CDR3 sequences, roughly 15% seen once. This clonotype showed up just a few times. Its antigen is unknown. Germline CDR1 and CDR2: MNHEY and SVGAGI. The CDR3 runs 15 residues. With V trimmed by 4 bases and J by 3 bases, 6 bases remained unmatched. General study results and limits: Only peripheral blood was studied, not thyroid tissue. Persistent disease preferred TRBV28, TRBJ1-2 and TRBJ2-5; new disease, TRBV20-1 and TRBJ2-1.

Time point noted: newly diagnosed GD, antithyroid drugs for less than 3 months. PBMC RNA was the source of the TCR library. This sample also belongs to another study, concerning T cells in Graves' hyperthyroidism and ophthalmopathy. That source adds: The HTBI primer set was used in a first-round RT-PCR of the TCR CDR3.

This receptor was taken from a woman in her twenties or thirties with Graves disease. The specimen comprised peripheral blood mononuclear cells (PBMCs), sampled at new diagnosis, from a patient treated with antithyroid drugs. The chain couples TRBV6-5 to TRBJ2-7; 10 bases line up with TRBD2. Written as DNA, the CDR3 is TGTGCCAGCAGTTTCAGGGCTAGCGGGAGCTACGAGCAGTACTTC. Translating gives CASSFRASGSYEQYF.